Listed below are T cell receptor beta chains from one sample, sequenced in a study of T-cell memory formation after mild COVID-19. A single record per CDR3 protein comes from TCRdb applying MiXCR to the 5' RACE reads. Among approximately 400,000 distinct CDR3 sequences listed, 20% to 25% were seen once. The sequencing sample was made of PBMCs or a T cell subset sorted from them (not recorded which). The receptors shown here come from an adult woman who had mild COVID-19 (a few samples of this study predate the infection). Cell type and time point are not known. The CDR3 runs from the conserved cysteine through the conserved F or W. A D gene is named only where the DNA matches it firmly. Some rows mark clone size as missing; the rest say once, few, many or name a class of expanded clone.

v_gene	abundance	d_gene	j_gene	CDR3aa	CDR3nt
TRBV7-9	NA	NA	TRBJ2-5	CASSSGRFQETQYF	TGTGCCAGCAGCTCGGGACGGTTCCAAGAGACCCAGTACTTC
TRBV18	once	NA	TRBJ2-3	CASSPQGGPSTDTQYF	TGTGCCAGCTCACCACAGGGCGGTCCTAGCACAGATACGCAGTATTTT
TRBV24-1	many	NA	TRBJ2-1	CATSDPRKEKGEQFF	TGTGCCACCAGTGATCCTCGGAAAGAGAAGGGTGAGCAGTTCTTC
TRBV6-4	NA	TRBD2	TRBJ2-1	CASSDTSGKGSEQFF	TGTGCCAGCAGTGATACTAGCGGGAAGGGTAGTGAGCAGTTCTTC
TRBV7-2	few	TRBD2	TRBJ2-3	CASSLEVVAGGPTDTQYF	TGTGCCAGCAGCTTAGAGGTGGTGGCGGGAGGGCCTACAGATACGCAGTATTTT
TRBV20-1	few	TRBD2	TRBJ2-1	CSASGKTSGRIQTPYEQFF	TGCAGTGCTAGCGGGAAGACTAGCGGGAGAATCCAAACCCCGTATGAGCAGTTCTTC
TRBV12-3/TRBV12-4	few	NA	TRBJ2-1	CASSLDTGAMREQFF	TGTGCCAGCAGTTTAGATACGGGCGCCATGAGGGAGCAGTTCTTC
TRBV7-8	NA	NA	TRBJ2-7	CASSFPTAGEYEQYF	TGTGCCAGCAGCTTCCCCACGGCAGGGGAGTACGAGCAGTACTTC
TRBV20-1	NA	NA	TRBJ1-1	CSARRLNTEAFF	TGCAGTGCTAGAAGGTTGAACACTGAAGCTTTCTTT
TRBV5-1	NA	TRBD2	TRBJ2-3	CASSTGTIHTDTQYF	TGCGCCAGCAGCACCGGGACTATCCACACAGATACGCAGTATTTT
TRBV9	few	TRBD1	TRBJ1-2	CASSSGGSGYGYTF	TGTGCCAGCAGCTCAGGGGGCTCTGGGTATGGCTACACCTTC
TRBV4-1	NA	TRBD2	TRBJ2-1	CASSQRSGTSHNEQFF	TGCGCCAGCAGCCAGCGCTCCGGGACTAGCCACAATGAGCAGTTCTTC
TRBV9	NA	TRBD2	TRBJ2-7	CASSQAGTATYEQYF	TGTGCCAGCTCTCAAGCGGGGACGGCTACCTACGAGCAGTACTTC
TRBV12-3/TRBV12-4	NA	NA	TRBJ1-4	CASSPGQGWEKLFF	TGTGCCAGCAGTCCTGGACAAGGTTGGGAAAAACTGTTTTTT
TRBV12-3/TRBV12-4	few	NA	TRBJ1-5	CASSEQDQPQHF	TGTGCCAGCAGTGAACAGGATCAGCCCCAGCATTTT
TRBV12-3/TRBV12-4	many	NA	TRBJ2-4	CASRIAHSGLDIQYF	TGTGCCAGCAGGATAGCACACAGTGGACTGGACATTCAGTACTTC
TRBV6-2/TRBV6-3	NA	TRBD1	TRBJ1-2	CASSRDRATDNYGYTF	TGTGCCAGCAGTCGGGACAGGGCCACGGATAACTATGGCTACACCTTC
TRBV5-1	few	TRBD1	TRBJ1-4	CASSLDRGVTNEKLFF	TGCGCCAGCAGCCTCGACAGGGGGGTTACTAATGAAAAACTGTTTTTT
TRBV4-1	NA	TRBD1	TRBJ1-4	CASSQDPGTAGKKLFF	TGCGCCAGCAGCCAAGATCCCGGGACAGCCGGGAAAAAACTGTTTTTT
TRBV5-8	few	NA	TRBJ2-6	CASTSQITSGANVLTF	TGTGCCAGCACCAGTCAGATAACCTCTGGGGCCAACGTCCTGACTTTC